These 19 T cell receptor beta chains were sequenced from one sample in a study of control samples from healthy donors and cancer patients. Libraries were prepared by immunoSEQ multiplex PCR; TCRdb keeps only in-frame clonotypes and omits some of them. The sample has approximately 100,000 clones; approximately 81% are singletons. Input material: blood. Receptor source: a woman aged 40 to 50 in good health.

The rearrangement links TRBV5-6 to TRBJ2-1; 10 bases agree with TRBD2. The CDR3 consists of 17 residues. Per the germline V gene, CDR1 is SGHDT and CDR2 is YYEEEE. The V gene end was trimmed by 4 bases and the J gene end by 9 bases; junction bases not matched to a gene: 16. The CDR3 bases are TGTGCCAGCAGCAGCGCTACCATGGCTAGCGGGGGCATTGAGCAGTTCTTC. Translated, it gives CASSSATMASGGIEQFF.

The CDR3 reads CASSPRTGKYGYTF. Written as DNA, the CDR3 is TGTGCCAGCAGCCCTCGGACAGGGAAGTATGGCTACACCTTC. The rearrangement uses TRBV9 and TRBJ1-2, with TRBD1 matching 8 bases. The germline gives CDR1 SGDLS, CDR2 YYNGEE. CDR3 length equals 14 residues. J gave up 5 bases and V 4 bases, and 7 bases lay outside the gene matches.

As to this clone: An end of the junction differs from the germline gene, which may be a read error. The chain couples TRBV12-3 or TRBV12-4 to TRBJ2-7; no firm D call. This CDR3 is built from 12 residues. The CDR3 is CASSLNNYEQHF. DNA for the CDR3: TGTGCCAGCAGTTTAAACAACTACGAGCAGCACTTC.

The CDR3: CASSPGGIPPYEQYF. The CDR3 coding sequence is TGTGCCAGCAGCCCAGGGGGCATCCCCCCCTACGAGCAGTACTTC. The J gene is TRBJ2-7, the V gene TRBV7-9; TRBD1 matches at 8 bases. The V segment lost 5 bases and the J segment 2 bases; nucleotides outside the gene matches: 8. This CDR3 spans 15 amino acids. Per germline, CDR1 SEHNR and CDR2 FQNEAQ (reference sequence).

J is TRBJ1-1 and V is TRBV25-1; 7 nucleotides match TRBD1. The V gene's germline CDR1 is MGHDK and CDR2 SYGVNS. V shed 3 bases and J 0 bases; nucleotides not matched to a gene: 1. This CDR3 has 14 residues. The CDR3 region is CASSDQGVNTEAFF. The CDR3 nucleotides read TGTGCCAGCAGTGACCAGGGGGTGAACACTGAAGCTTTCTTT.

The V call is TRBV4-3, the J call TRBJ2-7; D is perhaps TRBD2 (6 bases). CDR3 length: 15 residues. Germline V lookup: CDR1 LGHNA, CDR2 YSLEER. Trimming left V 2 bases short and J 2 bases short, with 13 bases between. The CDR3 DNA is TGCGCCAGCAGCCAACAACGGGGGAGACCCTACGAGCAGTACTTC. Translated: CASSQQRGRPYEQYF.

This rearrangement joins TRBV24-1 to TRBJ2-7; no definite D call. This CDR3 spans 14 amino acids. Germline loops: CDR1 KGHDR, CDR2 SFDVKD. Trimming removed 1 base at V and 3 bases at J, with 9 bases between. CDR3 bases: TGTGCCACCAGTGATTTTACAGAGAACTACGAGCAGTACTTC. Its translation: CATSDFTENYEQYF.

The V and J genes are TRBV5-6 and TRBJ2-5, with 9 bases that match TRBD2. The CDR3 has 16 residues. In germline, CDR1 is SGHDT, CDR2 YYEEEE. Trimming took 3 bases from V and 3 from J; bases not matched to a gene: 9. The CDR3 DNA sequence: TGTGCCAGCAGCTGGCGTTCGCGGGGGGGAAAAGAGACCCAGTACTTC. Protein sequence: CASSWRSRGGKETQYF.

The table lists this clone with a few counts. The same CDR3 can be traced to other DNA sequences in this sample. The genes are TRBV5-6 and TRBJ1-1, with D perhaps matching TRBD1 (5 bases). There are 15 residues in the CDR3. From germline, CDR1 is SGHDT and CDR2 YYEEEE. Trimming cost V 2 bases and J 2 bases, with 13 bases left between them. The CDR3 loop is CASSFGGRGNTEAFF. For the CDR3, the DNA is TGTGCCAGCAGCTTCGGGGGTCGGGGCAACACTGAAGCTTTCTTT.

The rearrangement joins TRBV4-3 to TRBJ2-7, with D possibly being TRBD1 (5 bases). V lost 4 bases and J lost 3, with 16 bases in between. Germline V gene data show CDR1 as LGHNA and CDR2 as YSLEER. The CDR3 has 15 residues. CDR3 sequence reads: CASSRIRTFDYEQYF. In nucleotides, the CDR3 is TGCGCCAGCAGCCGTATAAGGACATTCGACTACGAGCAGTACTTC.

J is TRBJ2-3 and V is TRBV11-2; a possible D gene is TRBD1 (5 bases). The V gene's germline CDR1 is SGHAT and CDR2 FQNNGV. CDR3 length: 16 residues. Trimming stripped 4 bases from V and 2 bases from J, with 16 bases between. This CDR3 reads CASSSTQGTDTDTQYF. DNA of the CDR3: TGTGCCAGCAGCTCCACCCAGGGTACGGACACAGATACGCAGTATTTT.

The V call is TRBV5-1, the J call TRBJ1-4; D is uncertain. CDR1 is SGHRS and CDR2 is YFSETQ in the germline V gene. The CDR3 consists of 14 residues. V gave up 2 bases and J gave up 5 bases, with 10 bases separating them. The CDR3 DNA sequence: TGCGCCAGCAGCTTTGTTGGCGACAATGAAAAACTGTTTTTT. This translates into CASSFVGDNEKLFF.

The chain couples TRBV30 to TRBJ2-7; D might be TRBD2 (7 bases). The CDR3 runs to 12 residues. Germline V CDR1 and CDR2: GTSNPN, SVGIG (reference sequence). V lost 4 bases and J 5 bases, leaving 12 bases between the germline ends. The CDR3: CAWTLGGDEQYF. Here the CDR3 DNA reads TGTGCCTGGACTTTAGGGGGGGACGAGCAGTACTTC.

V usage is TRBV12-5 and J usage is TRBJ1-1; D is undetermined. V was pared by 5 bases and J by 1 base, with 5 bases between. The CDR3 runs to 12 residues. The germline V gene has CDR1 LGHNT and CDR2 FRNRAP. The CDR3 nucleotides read TGTGCTAGTGGTCCAGAGAACACTGAAGCTTTCTTT. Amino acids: CASGPENTEAFF.

The CDR3 is CATGSVLEETQYF. The CDR3 coding sequence is TGTGCCACCGGGAGCGTACTCGAAGAGACCCAGTACTTC. This chain uses TRBV24-1 with TRBJ2-5; tentative D call: TRBD2 (5 bases). Germline values: CDR1 KGHDR, CDR2 SFDVKD. V lost 9 bases to trimming and J lost 3 bases, with 13 bases between them. The CDR3 spans 13 residues.

The CDR3 DNA sequence: TGTGCCAGCAGTGACAAACTAAAGGAGACCCAGTACTTC. Protein sequence: CASSDKLKETQYF. The chain couples TRBV25-1 to TRBJ2-5; the D is unclear. The V and J ends lost 3 bases and 5 bases respectively, with 10 bases between them. Germline V lookup: CDR1 MGHDK, CDR2 SYGVNS. This CDR3 region has 13 residues.

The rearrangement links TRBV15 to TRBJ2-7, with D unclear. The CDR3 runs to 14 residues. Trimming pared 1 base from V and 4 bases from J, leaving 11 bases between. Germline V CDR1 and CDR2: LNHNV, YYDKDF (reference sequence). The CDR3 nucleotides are TGTGCCACCAGCAGAGGGGGATCCTTGTACGAGCAGTACTTC. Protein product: CATSRGGSLYEQYF.

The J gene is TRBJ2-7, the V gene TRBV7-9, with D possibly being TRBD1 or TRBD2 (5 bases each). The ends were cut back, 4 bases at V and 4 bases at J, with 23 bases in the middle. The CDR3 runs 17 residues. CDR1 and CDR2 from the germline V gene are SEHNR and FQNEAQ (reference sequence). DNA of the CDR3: TGTGCCAGCAGCTCCATTGAGGGGTCGTACTCTGCGTACGAGCAGTACTTC. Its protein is CASSSIEGSYSAYEQYF. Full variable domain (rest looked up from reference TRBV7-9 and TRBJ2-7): DTGVSQNPRHKITKRGQNVTFRCDPISEHNRLYWYRQTLGQGPEFLTYFQNEAQLEKSRLLSDRFSAERPKGSFSTLEIQRTEQGDSAMYLCASSSIEGSYSAYEQYFGPGTRLTVT.

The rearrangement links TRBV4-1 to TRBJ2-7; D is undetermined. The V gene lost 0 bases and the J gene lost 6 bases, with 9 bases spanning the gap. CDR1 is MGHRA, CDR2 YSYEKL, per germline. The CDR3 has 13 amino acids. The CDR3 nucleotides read TGCGCCAGCAGCCAAGATCGCTCGCTCGAGCAGTACTTC. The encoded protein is CASSQDRSLEQYF.